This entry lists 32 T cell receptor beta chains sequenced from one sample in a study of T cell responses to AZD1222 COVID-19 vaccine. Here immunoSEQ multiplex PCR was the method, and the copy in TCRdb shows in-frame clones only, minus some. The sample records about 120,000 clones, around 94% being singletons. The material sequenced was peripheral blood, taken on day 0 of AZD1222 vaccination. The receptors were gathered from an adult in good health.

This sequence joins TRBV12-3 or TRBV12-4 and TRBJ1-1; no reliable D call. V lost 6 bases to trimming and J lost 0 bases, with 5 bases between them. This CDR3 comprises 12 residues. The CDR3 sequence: CASSQMNTEAFF. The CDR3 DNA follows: TGTGCCAGCAGCCAGATGAACACTGAAGCTTTCTTT.

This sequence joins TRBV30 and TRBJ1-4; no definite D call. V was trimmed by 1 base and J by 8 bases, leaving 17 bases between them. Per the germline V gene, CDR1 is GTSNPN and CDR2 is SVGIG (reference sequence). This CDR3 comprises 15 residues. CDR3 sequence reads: CAWSGHGALGEKLFF. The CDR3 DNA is TGTGCCTGGAGTGGGCACGGAGCCCTGGGCGAAAAACTGTTTTTT.

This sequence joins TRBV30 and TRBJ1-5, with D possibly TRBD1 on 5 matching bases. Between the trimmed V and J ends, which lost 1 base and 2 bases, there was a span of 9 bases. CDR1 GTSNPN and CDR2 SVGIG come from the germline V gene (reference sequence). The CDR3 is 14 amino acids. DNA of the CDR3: TGTGCCTGGAGTGGGGAACAGGGCAATCAGCCCCAGCATTTT. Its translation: CAWSGEQGNQPQHF.

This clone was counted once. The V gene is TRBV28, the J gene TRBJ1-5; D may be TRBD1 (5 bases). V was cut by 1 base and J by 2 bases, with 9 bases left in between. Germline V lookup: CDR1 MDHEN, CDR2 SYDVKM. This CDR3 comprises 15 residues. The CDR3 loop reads CASSLYGAGNQPQHF. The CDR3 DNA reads TGTGCCAGCAGTTTATACGGGGCCGGCAATCAGCCCCAGCATTTT.

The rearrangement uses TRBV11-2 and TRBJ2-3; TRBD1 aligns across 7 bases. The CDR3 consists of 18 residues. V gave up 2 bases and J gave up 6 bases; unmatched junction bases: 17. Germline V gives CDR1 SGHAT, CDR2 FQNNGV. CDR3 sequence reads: CASSLRVQGGHLGDTQYF. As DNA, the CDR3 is TGTGCCAGCAGCTTACGCGTACAAGGGGGCCACCTCGGGGATACGCAGTATTTT. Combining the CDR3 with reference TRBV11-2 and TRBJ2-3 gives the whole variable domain EAGVAQSPRYKIIEKRQSVAFWCNPISGHATLYWYQQILGQGPKLLIQFQNNGVVDDSQLPKDRFSAERLKGVDSTLKIQPAKLEDSAVYLCASSLRVQGGHLGDTQYFGPGTRLTVL.

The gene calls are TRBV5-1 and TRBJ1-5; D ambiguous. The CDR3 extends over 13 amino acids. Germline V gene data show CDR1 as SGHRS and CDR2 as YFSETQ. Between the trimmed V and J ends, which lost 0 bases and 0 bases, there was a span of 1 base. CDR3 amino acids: CASSLDSNQPQHF. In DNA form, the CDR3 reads TGCGCCAGCAGCTTGGATAGCAATCAGCCCCAGCATTTT. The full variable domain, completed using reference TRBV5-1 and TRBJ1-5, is KAGVTQTPRYLIKTRGQQVTLSCSPISGHRSVSWYQQTPGQGLQFLFEYFSETQRNKGNFPGRFSGRQFSNSRSEMNVSTLELGDSALYLCASSLDSNQPQHFGDGTRLSIL.

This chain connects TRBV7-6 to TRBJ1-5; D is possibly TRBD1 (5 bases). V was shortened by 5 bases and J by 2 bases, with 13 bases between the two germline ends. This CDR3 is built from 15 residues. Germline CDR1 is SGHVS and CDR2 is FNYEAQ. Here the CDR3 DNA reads TGTGCCAGCAGCCCCAGGGTGGGCGGCAATCAGCCCCAGCATTTT. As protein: CASSPRVGGNQPQHF.

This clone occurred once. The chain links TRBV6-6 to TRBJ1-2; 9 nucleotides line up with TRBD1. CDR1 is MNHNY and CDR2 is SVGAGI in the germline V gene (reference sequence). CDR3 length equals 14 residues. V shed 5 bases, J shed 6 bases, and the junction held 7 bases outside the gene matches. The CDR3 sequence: CASSQQGAVDGYTF. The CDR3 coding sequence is TGTGCCAGCAGTCAACAGGGGGCCGTGGATGGCTACACCTTC.

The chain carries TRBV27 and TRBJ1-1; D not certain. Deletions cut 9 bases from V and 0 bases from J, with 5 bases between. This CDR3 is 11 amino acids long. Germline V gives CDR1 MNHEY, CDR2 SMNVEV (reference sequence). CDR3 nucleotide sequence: TGTGCCAGACAGATGAACACTGAAGCTTTCTTT. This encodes CARQMNTEAFF.

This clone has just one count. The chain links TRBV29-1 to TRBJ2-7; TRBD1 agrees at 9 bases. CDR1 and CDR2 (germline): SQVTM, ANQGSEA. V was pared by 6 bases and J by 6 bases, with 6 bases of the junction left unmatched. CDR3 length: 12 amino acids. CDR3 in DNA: TGCAGCGTGGGGACAGGGACGGTCGAGCAGTACTTC. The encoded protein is CSVGTGTVEQYF.

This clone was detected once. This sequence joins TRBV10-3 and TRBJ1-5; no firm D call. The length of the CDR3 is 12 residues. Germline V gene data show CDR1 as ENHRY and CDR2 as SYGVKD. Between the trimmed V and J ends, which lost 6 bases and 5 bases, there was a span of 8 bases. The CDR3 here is CAISDGDQPQHF. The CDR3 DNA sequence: TGTGCCATCAGCGACGGGGATCAGCCCCAGCATTTT.

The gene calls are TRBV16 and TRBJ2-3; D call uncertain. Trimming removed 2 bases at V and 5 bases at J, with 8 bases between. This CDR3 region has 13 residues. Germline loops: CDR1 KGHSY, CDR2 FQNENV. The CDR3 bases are TGTGCCAGCAGCCAAGGCACAGTAGATACGCAGTATTTT. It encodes CASSQGTVDTQYF.

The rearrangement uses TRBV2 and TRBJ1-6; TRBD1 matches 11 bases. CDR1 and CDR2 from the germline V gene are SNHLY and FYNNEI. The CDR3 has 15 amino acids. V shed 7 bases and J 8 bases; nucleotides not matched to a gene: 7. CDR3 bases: TGTGCCAGCACCTGGGACAGGGGGGCGGATTCACCCCTCCACTTT. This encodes CASTWDRGADSPLHF.

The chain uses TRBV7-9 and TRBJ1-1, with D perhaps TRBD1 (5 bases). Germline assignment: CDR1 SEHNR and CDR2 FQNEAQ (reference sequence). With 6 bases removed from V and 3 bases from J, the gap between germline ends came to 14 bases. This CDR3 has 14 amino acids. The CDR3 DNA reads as TGTGCCAGCAGTATAATCGGGGGGGACACTGAAGCTTTCTTT. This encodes CASSIIGGDTEAFF.

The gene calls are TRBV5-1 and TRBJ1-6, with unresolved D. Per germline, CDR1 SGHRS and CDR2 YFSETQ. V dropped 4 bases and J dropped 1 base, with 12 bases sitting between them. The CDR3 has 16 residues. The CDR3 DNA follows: TGCGCCAGCAGCCCGCTTGCTAGTTCCTATAATTCACCCCTCCACTTT. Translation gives CASSPLASSYNSPLHF.

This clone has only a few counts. The chain's CDR3 is CASSLTGEAFF. Written as DNA, the CDR3 is TGTGCCAGCAGCCTCACAGGGGAAGCTTTCTTT. The chain is built from TRBV11-2 and TRBJ1-1; D may be TRBD1 (6 bases). The CDR3 contains 11 residues. Germline V gene lookup returns CDR1 SGHAT and CDR2 FQNNGV. The V end lost 5 bases, the J end lost 8 bases, and 9 bases lay between the germline ends. Combining the CDR3 with reference TRBV11-2 and TRBJ1-1 gives the whole variable domain EAGVAQSPRYKIIEKRQSVAFWCNPISGHATLYWYQQILGQGPKLLIQFQNNGVVDDSQLPKDRFSAERLKGVDSTLKIQPAKLEDSAVYLCASSLTGEAFFGQGTRLTVV.

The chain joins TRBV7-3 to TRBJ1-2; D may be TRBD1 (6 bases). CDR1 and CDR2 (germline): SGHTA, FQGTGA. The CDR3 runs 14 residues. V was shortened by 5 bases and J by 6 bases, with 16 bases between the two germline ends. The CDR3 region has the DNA TGTGCCAGCAGCCCCCGGACAGTACCAAATGGCTACACCTTC. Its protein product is CASSPRTVPNGYTF.

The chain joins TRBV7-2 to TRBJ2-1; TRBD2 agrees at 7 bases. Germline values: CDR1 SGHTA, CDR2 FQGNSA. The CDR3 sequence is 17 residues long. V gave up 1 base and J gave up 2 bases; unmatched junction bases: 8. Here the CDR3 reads CASSLEGWGGTYNEQFF. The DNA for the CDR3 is TGTGCCAGCAGCTTAGAAGGGTGGGGGGGGACCTACAATGAGCAGTTCTTC. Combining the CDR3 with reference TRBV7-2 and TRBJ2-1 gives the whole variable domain GAGVSQSPSNKVTEKGKDVELRCDPISGHTALYWYRQSLGQGLEFLIYFQGNSAPDKSGLPSDRFSAERTGGSVSTLTIQRTQQEDSAVYLCASSLEGWGGTYNEQFFGPGTRLTVL.

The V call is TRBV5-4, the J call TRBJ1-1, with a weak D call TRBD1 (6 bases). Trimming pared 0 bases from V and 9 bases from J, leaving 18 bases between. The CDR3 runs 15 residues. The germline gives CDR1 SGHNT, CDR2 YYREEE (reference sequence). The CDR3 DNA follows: TGTGCCAGCAGCTTGGGCGGACAGCTAGATCAGAAAGCTTTCTTT. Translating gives CASSLGGQLDQKAFF.

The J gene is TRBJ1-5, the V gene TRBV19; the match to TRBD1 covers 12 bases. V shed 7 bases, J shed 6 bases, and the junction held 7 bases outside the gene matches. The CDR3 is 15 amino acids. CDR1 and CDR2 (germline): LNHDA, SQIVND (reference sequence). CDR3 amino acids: CASTGTGGPIQPQHF. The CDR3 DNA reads TGTGCCAGTACCGGGACAGGGGGCCCCATTCAGCCCCAGCATTTT.

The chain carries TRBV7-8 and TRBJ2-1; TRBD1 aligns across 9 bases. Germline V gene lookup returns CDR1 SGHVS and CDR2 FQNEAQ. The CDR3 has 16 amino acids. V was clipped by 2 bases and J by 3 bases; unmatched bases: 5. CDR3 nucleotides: TGTGCCAGCAGCTTACAGCCGGGACAGGGCTACAATGAGCAGTTCTTC. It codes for CASSLQPGQGYNEQFF. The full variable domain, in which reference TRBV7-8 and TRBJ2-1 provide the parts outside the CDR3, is GAGVSQSPRYKVAKRGQDVALRCDPISGHVSLFWYQQALGQGPEFLTYFQNEAQLDKSGLPSDRFFAERPEGSVSTLKIQRTQQEDSAVYLCASSLQPGQGYNEQFFGPGTRLTVL.

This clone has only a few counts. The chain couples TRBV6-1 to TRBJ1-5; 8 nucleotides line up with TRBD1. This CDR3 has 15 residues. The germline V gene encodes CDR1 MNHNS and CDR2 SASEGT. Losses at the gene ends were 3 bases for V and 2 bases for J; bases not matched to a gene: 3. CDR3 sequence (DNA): TGTGCCAGCAGTGATTCACAGGGGGGCAATCAGCCCCAGCATTTT. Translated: CASSDSQGGNQPQHF.

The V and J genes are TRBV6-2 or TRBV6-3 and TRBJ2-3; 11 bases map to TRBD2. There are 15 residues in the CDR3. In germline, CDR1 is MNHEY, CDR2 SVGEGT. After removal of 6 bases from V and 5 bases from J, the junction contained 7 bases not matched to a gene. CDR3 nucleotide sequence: TGTGCCAGCAGCCTACTAGCGGGAGCGGGAGATACGCAGTATTTT. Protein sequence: CASSLLAGAGDTQYF.

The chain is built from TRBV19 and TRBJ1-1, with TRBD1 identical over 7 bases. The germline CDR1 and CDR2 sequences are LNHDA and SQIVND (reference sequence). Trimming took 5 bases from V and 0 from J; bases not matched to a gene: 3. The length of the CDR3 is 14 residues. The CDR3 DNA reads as TGTGCCAGTAGTCGCCAGGGGGTGAACACTGAAGCTTTCTTT. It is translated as CASSRQGVNTEAFF.

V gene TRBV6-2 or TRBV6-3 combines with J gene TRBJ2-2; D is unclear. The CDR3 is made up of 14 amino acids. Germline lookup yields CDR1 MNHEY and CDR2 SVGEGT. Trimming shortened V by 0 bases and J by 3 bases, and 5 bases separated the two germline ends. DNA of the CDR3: TGTGCCAGCAGTTACTCCCAGTACACCGGGGAGCTGTTTTTT. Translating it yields CASSYSQYTGELFF.

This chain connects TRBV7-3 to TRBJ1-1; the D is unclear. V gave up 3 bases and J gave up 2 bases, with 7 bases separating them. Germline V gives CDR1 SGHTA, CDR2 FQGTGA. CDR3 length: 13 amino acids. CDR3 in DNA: TGTGCCAGCAGCTTGGTCGGAAACACTGAAGCTTTCTTT. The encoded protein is CASSLVGNTEAFF.

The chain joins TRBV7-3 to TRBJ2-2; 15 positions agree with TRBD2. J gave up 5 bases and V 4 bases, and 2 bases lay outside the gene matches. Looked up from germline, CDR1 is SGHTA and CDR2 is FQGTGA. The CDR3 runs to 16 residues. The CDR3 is CASSSGLAGGTGELFF. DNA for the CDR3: TGTGCCAGCAGCTCGGGACTAGCGGGAGGTACCGGGGAGCTGTTTTTT.

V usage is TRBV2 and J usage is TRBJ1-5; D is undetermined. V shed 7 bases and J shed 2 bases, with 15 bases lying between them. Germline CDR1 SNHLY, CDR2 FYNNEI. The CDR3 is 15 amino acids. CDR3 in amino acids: CASTLERSGNQPQHF. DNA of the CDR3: TGTGCCAGCACTCTCGAACGGAGCGGCAATCAGCCCCAGCATTTT. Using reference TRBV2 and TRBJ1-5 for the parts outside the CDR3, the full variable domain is EPEVTQTPSHQVTQMGQEVILRCVPISNHLYFYWYRQILGQKVEFLVSFYNNEISEKSEIFDDQFSVERPDGSNFTLKIRSTKLEDSAMYFCASTLERSGNQPQHFGDGTRLSIL.

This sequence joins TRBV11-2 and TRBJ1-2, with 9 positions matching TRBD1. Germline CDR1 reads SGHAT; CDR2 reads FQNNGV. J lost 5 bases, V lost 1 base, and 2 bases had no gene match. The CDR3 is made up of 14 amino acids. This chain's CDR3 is CASSLGQGGYGYTF. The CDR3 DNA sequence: TGTGCCAGCAGCTTAGGACAGGGGGGATATGGCTACACCTTC.

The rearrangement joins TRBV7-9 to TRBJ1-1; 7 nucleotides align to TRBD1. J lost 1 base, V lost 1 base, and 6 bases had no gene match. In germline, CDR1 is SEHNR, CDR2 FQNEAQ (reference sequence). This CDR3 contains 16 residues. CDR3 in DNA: TGTGCCAGCAGCTTAGGGTGGGACAGCCGGAACACTGAAGCTTTCTTT. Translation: CASSLGWDSRNTEAFF. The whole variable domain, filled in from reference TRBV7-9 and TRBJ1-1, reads DTGVSQNPRHKITKRGQNVTFRCDPISEHNRLYWYRQTLGQGPEFLTYFQNEAQLEKSRLLSDRFSAERPKGSFSTLEIQRTEQGDSAMYLCASSLGWDSRNTEAFFGQGTRLTVV.

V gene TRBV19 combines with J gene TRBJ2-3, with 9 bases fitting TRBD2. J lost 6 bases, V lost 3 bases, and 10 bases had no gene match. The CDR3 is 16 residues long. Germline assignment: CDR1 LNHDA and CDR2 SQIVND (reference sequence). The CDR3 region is CASSIGLLAGVDTQYF. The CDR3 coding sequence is TGTGCCAGTAGTATCGGGTTGTTAGCGGGGGTTGATACGCAGTATTTT.

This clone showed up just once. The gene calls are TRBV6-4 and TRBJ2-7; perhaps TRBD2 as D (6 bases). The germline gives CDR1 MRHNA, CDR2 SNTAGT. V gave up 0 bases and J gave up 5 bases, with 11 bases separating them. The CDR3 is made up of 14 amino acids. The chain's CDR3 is CASSDSGGDNEQYV. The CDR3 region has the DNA TGTGCCAGCAGTGACTCGGGGGGTGATAACGAGCAGTACGTC.